The 30 T cell receptor beta chains below were found in one sample sequenced in a study of blood T cell repertoires in COVID-19. Generated by immunoSEQ multiplex PCR, the TCRdb table keeps only in-frame clones and is missing some. The profile shows around 100,000 clones, roughly 80% of them singletons. Sample: peripheral blood. These receptors all come from a man aged 50 to 60 with active or convalescent COVID-19.

The count of this clone is one. The V gene is TRBV6-4, the J gene TRBJ2-1; D may be TRBD2 (6 bases). The V end was cut by 4 bases, the J end by 7 bases, with 20 bases between. The length of the CDR3 is 16 residues. CDR1 and CDR2 (germline): MRHNA, SNTAGT. The CDR3 here is CASSVQPQGAGNEQFF. DNA for the CDR3: TGTGCCAGCAGTGTTCAACCCCAGGGCGCGGGGAATGAGCAGTTCTTC.

The rearrangement joins TRBV19 to TRBJ1-4; the D gene is possibly TRBD1 (5 bases). Trimming removed 6 bases from V and 0 bases from J, with 11 bases in between. Germline V CDR1 and CDR2: LNHDA, SQIVND (reference sequence). The CDR3 has 15 amino acids. CDR3 DNA: TGTGCCAGTAGGCGAGGGACTGCAACTAATGAAAAACTGTTTTTT. It yields the protein CASRRGTATNEKLFF.

The chain is built from TRBV3-1 (or the pseudogene TRBV3-2) and TRBJ1-1, with unresolved D. From germline, CDR1 is LGHDT and CDR2 YNNKEL (reference sequence). The CDR3 extends over 16 amino acids. V was cut by 1 base and J by 0 bases, with 12 bases left in between. The CDR3 DNA follows: TGTGCCAGCAGCCAAGCTTTGGGAGGGATGAACACTGAAGCTTTCTTT. This encodes CASSQALGGMNTEAFF.

This chain links TRBV9 with TRBJ1-4; 9 positions match TRBD1. V lost 3 bases and J lost 6; bases outside the gene matches: 12. Germline V CDR1 and CDR2: SGDLS, YYNGEE. This CDR3 has 17 residues. CDR3 residues: CASSAPRIRTGDEKLFF. In DNA form, the CDR3 reads TGTGCCAGCAGCGCCCCCCGGATTAGGACAGGGGATGAAAAACTGTTTTTT.

The chain links TRBV19 to TRBJ1-4; 11 bases line up with TRBD1. The CDR3 totals 16 residues. Germline V gives CDR1 LNHDA, CDR2 SQIVND (reference sequence). Trimming cost V 6 bases and J 4 bases; bases outside gene matches: 7. The CDR3, as DNA: TGTGCCAGTAGGGGGACAGGGGGAAAGGGTAATGAAAAACTGTTTTTT. Protein sequence: CASRGTGGKGNEKLFF.

The rearrangement links TRBV11-1 to TRBJ2-3; 13 bases are a match to TRBD2. Unmatched junction bases numbered 10, after V lost 6 bases and J lost 10 bases. Germline V gene data show CDR1 as SGHAT and CDR2 as FQDESV (reference sequence). CDR3 length: 15 amino acids. CDR3 sequence reads: CASSWTSGSTRAQYF. CDR3 sequence (DNA): TGTGCCAGCAGTTGGACTAGCGGGAGTACCCGGGCGCAGTATTTT.

This sequence joins TRBV6-5 and TRBJ2-1, with 9 positions matching TRBD2. Germline values: CDR1 MNHEY, CDR2 SVGAGI. This CDR3 is 16 amino acids long. The junction had 9 bases not matched to a gene; V was cut back by 0 bases and J by 9 bases. The CDR3 here is CASSYSISGRKGEQFF. The CDR3 DNA reads as TGTGCCAGCAGTTACTCTATTAGCGGGAGAAAGGGTGAGCAGTTCTTC.

This rearrangement joins TRBV11-2 to TRBJ2-7; tentatively, D is TRBD1 (6 bases). Germline CDR1 is SGHAT and CDR2 is FQNNGV. V lost 3 bases and J 1 base, leaving 16 bases between the germline ends. The CDR3 is 16 residues long. For the CDR3, the DNA is TGTGCCAGCAGCTTTGCGACTTGGGACAAGTCCTACGAGCAGTACTTC. This sequence encodes CASSFATWDKSYEQYF.

This clone was recorded only once. V gene TRBV2 combines with J gene TRBJ1-5; TRBD1 aligns across 7 bases. The CDR3 sequence is 16 residues long. Germline V lookup: CDR1 SNHLY, CDR2 FYNNEI. With 7 bases clipped from V and 6 bases from J, the junction kept 15 bases outside the gene matches. Written as DNA, the CDR3 is TGTGCCAGCACTGTCGAAGGGGGCACGCTGGGTCAGCCCCAGCATTTT. Translating it yields CASTVEGGTLGQPQHF. Filled out from reference TRBV2 and TRBJ1-5, the complete variable domain reads EPEVTQTPSHQVTQMGQEVILRCVPISNHLYFYWYRQILGQKVEFLVSFYNNEISEKSEIFDDQFSVERPDGSNFTLKIRSTKLEDSAMYFCASTVEGGTLGQPQHFGDGTRLSIL.

V gene TRBV5-6 combines with J gene TRBJ1-2, with D perhaps TRBD1 (6 bases). Germline-derived CDR1 and CDR2 are SGHDT and YYEEEE. The CDR3 runs 13 residues. V was pared by 0 bases and J by 7 bases, with 10 bases between. CDR3 bases: TGTGCCAGCAGCTTGGATCAAGGGGGTGGCTACACCTTC. This codes for CASSLDQGGGYTF.

The rearrangement joins TRBV19 to TRBJ1-5; 7 bases map to TRBD1. Losses at the gene ends were 4 bases for V and 7 bases for J; bases not matched to a gene: 10. This CDR3 has 15 residues. Per the germline V gene, CDR1 is LNHDA and CDR2 is SQIVND (reference sequence). CDR3 DNA: TGTGCCAGTAGTAGCTCGGCAGGGGGAGAACAGCCCCAGCATTTT. It is translated as CASSSSAGGEQPQHF.

The CDR3 loop reads CASSPYPQRGSSYNEQFF. The CDR3 DNA is TGTGCCAGCTCACCTTACCCCCAGCGGGGCAGCTCCTACAATGAGCAGTTCTTC. J is TRBJ2-1 and V is TRBV18, with TRBD2 matching 7 bases. Trimming at V came to 3 bases and at J to 0 bases, leaving 11 bases not matched to a gene. CDR1 is KGHSH and CDR2 is LQKENI in the germline V gene. The CDR3 has 18 amino acids.

The rearrangement joins TRBV5-1 to TRBJ1-2; TRBD1 agrees at 10 bases. Germline V gene lookup returns CDR1 SGHRS and CDR2 YFSETQ. Trimming at V came to 3 bases and at J to 6 bases, leaving 5 bases not matched to a gene. This CDR3 spans 14 amino acids. The CDR3 sequence is CASSSGTGVDGYTF. The CDR3 DNA sequence: TGCGCCAGCAGCTCCGGGACAGGGGTGGATGGCTACACCTTC.

The rearrangement links TRBV2 to TRBJ1-4; D possibly corresponds to TRBD1 (6 bases). Trimming shortened V by 5 bases and J by 0 bases, and 13 bases separated the two germline ends. In germline, CDR1 is SNHLY, CDR2 FYNNEI. This CDR3 spans 16 amino acids. Written as DNA, the CDR3 is TGTGCCAGCAGTCCCAGGGGCTTCGCAACTAATGAAAAACTGTTTTTT. This codes for CASSPRGFATNEKLFF.

The CDR3 protein is CSVPRLASTDTQYF. CDR3 sequence (DNA): TGCAGCGTGCCCCGACTAGCTAGCACAGATACGCAGTATTTT. The chain recombines TRBV29-1 with TRBJ2-3, with 7 bases fitting TRBD2. The J segment lost 0 bases and the V segment lost 6 bases, leaving 6 bases of the junction unmatched. Germline V gene lookup returns CDR1 SQVTM and CDR2 ANQGSEA. The CDR3 contains 14 residues.

The chain combines TRBV7-9 with TRBJ1-2; D uncertain. The V end was cut by 1 base, the J end by 7 bases, with 16 bases between. Germline V CDR1 and CDR2: SEHNR, FQNEAQ (reference sequence). This CDR3 is built from 15 residues. The CDR3 nucleotides read TGTGCCAGCAGCTTAGTTACAGCCCCCGATCCTGGCTACACCTTC. Its protein is CASSLVTAPDPGYTF.

The chain couples TRBV28 to TRBJ1-1; maybe TRBD1 (5 bases). The CDR3 has 13 residues. Germline V lookup: CDR1 MDHEN, CDR2 SYDVKM. V shed 5 bases and J shed 7 bases, with 14 bases lying between them. For the CDR3, the DNA is TGTGCCAGCAGTGCTATAACAGGTTTTGAAGCTTTCTTT. Protein: CASSAITGFEAFF.

The chain is built from TRBV7-8 and TRBJ1-5, with TRBD1 matching 9 bases. V lost 6 bases, J lost 4 bases, and 4 bases stayed unmatched. Germline loops: CDR1 SGHVS, CDR2 FQNEAQ. CDR3 length: 14 amino acids. CDR3: CASSGTGQNQPQHF. CDR3 DNA: TGTGCCAGCAGTGGGACAGGGCAAAATCAGCCCCAGCATTTT.

As concerns this clone: The DNA is omitted, as the CDR3 cannot be located on it reliably, and the CDR3 follows TCRdb's listing. The chain joins TRBV27 to TRBJ1-1. Ends included, the CDR3 has 14 residues. CDR1 and CDR2 (germline): MNHEY, SMNVEV (reference sequence). CDR3 residues: CASSSSGENTEAFF.

This clone has just one count. The V and J genes are TRBV6-5 and TRBJ2-7; 10 positions agree with TRBD1. Unmatched junction bases numbered 9, after V lost 6 bases and J lost 4 bases. The CDR3 has 15 amino acids. Looked up from germline, CDR1 is MNHEY and CDR2 is SVGAGI. The CDR3 DNA is TGTGCCAGCAGCCGACAGGGGGCGAGGGGTTACGAGCAGTACTTC. It is translated as CASSRQGARGYEQYF.

The rearrangement uses TRBV7-2 and TRBJ1-3; 7 positions match TRBD1. After removal of 1 base from V and 3 bases from J, the junction contained 6 bases not matched to a gene. Germline CDR1 is SGHTA and CDR2 is FQGNSA. The CDR3 spans 16 residues. The CDR3 DNA sequence: TGTGCCAGCAGCTTAGGTCCAGGGGGTAATGGAAACACCATATATTTT. It codes for CASSLGPGGNGNTIYF.

The chain links TRBV5-1 to TRBJ2-7, with D uncertain. The V end was cut by 7 bases, the J end by 0 bases, with 11 bases between. The CDR3 contains 13 residues. Germline CDR1 is SGHRS and CDR2 is YFSETQ. The CDR3 nucleotides read TGCGCCAGCGGCGAAGACAACTCCTACGAGCAGTACTTC. It codes for CASGEDNSYEQYF.

The chain has TRBV24-1 and TRBJ1-3; perhaps TRBD1 as D (6 bases). The CDR3 is 15 residues long. Germline V gene sequence: CDR1 KGHDR, CDR2 SFDVKD. V dropped 3 bases and J dropped 2 bases, with 10 bases sitting between them. The CDR3 region has the DNA TGTGCCACCAGTGATGCACAGGGAACTGGAAACACCATATATTTT. Encoded protein: CATSDAQGTGNTIYF.

The chain recombines TRBV4-1 with TRBJ1-3; D remains ambiguous. Deletions cut 1 base from V and 2 bases from J, with 12 bases between. CDR3 size: 16 residues. Germline V lookup: CDR1 MGHRA, CDR2 YSYEKL. Written as DNA, the CDR3 is TGCGCCAGCAGCCAAGGATTTCGGGATACTGGAAACACCATATATTTT. Amino acids: CASSQGFRDTGNTIYF.

V is TRBV27 and J is TRBJ1-1, with 9 positions matching TRBD1. V lost 4 bases to trimming and J lost 6 bases; unmatched junction nucleotides: 6. Germline CDR1 is MNHEY and CDR2 is SMNVEV (reference sequence). This CDR3 is built from 14 residues. CDR3 nucleotides: TGTGCCAGCAGTTACAGGGGGCTGTTCGCTGAAGCTTTCTTT. It encodes CASSYRGLFAEAFF.

The rearrangement links TRBV7-9 to TRBJ2-2; 9 bases align to TRBD2. V was pared by 3 bases and J by 6 bases, with 8 bases of the junction left unmatched. Germline-derived CDR1 and CDR2 are SEHNR and FQNEAQ (reference sequence). There are 16 residues in the CDR3. In nucleotides, the CDR3 is TGTGCCAGCAGCTTGTCTGCGGGAGGGGTAGCCGGGGAGCTGTTTTTT. Translation: CASSLSAGGVAGELFF.

This clone counts as medium-sized. The chain combines TRBV7-3 with TRBJ1-1; D is uncertain. The CDR3 extends over 13 amino acids. V gave up 1 base and J gave up 1 base, with 4 bases separating them. Looked up from germline, CDR1 is SGHTA and CDR2 is FQGTGA. Here the CDR3 reads CASSLSRNTEAFF. The CDR3 DNA reads TGTGCCAGCAGCTTAAGTAGGAACACTGAAGCTTTCTTT.

The chain's CDR3 is CASRSSYNSPLHF. The CDR3 bases are TGTGCCAGCAGGAGCTCCTATAATTCACCCCTCCACTTT. The chain joins TRBV11-3 to TRBJ1-6; no reliable D call. CDR1 is SGHNT and CDR2 is YENEEA in the germline V gene. Trimming cost V 6 bases and J 0 bases, with 3 bases left between them. The CDR3 totals 13 residues.

V usage is TRBV6-1 and J usage is TRBJ1-5; D possibly corresponds to TRBD1 (5 bases). Germline V gene lookup returns CDR1 MNHNS and CDR2 SASEGT. V lost 2 bases and J 4 bases, leaving 9 bases between the germline ends. The CDR3 consists of 14 residues. CDR3 DNA sequence: TGTGCCAGCAGTGAACGGGCAGGGAATCAGCCCCAGCATTTT. This gives the protein CASSERAGNQPQHF.

CDR3 sequence (DNA): TGTGCCAGCTCTCCCCGCAGAACAGATACGCAGTATTTT. Translated, it gives CASSPRRTDTQYF. The chain carries TRBV18 and TRBJ2-3; no clear D gene. In germline, CDR1 is KGHSH, CDR2 LQKENI. V was clipped by 6 bases and J by 3 bases, with 10 bases between them. The CDR3 loop spans 13 amino acids.